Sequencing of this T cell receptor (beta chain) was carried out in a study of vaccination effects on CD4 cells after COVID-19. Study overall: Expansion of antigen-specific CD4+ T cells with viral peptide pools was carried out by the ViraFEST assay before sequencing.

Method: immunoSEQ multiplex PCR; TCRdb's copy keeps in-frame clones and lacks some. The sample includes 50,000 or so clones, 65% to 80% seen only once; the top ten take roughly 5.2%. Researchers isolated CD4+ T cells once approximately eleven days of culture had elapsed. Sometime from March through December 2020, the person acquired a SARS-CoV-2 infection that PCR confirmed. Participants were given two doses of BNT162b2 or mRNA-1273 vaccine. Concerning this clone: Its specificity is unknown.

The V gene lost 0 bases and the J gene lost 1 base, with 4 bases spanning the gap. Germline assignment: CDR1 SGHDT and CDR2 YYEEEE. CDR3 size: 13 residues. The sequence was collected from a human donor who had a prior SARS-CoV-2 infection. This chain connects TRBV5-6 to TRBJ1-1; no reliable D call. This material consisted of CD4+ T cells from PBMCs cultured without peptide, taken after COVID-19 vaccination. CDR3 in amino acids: CASSLDQNTEAFF. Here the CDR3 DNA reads TGTGCCAGCAGCTTGGACCAGAACACTGAAGCTTTCTTT.